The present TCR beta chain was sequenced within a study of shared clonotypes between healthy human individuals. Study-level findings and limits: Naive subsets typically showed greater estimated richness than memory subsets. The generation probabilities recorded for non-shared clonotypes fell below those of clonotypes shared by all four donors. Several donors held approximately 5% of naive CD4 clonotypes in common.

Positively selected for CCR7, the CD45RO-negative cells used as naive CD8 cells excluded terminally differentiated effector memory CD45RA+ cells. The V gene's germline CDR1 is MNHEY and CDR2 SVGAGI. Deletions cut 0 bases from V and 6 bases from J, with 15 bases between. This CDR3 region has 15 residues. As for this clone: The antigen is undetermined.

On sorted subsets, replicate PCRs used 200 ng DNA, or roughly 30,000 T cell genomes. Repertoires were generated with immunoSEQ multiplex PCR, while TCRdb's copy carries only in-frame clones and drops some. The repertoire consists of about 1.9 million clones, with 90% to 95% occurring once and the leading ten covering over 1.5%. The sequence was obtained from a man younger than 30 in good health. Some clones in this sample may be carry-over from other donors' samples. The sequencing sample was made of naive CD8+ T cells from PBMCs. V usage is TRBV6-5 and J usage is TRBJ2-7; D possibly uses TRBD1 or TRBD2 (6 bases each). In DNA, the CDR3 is TGTGCCAGCAGTTACTCATGGGGGGCATTCGGCGAGCAGTACTTC. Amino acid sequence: CASSYSWGAFGEQYF.